Listed below are T cell receptor beta chains from one sample, sequenced in a study of CD8 T cells in ankylosing spondylitis. TCRdb re-analysed the 5' RACE reads in MiXCR, keeping a single row per CDR3 protein. Altogether approximately 500,000 distinct CDR3 sequences are present, 10% to 15% being singletons, with the ten largest covering approximately 6.3%. Sequencing used blood, either unsorted or a sorted T cell fraction (not recorded which). Source of these receptors: a male donor with ankylosing spondylitis. Each CDR3 is given with its conserved first and last residue. A D gene is named only where the DNA matches it firmly. Clone size, where shown, is once, few, many, or a class for clones that have expanded.

size	V	J	D	DNA	CDR3
.	TRBV20-1	TRBJ2-1	TRBD2	TGCAGTGCTAGTGATCGACTAGCGGGAGTGGATGAGCAGTTCTTC	CSASDRLAGVDEQFF
once	TRBV12-3/TRBV12-4	TRBJ2-1	TRBD1	TGTGCCTGCAATAAGGGACAGGGAAATAGGCATGAGCAGTTCTTC	CACNKGQGNRHEQFF
few	TRBV12-3/TRBV12-4	TRBJ1-1	.	TGTGCCACCAACTCAGGGACCTGG	CATNSGTW
few	TRBV5-1	TRBJ1-5	.	TGCGCCAGCAGCCCTGACGGGCGCGGCGTAAATCAGCCCCAGCATTTT	CASSPDGRGVNQPQHF
few	TRBV7-6	TRBJ2-2	TRBD2	TGTGCCAGCAGCCCCACCTCCGGGAGGGCCGCCGGGGAGCTGTTTTTT	CASSPTSGRAAGELFF
few	TRBV12-3/TRBV12-4	TRBJ2-7	TRBD1	TGTGCCAGCAGATACGGACAGGGGTTTGACGAGCAGTACTTC	CASRYGQGFDEQYF
many	TRBV24-1	TRBJ1-3	.	TGTGCCACCAGTGATTCAGTCTCTGGAAACACCATATATTTT	CATSDSVSGNTIYF
few	TRBV7-2	TRBJ2-5	.	TGTGCCAGCAGCTTAGGTAGCTCCCTGGGGACCCAGTACTTC	CASSLGSSLGTQYF
many	TRBV7-9	TRBJ2-2	.	TGTGCCATCCAGCCGGTCAACAAACCCGGGGAGCTGTTTTTT	CAIQPVNKPGELFF
few	TRBV3-1	TRBJ2-5	.	TGTGCCAGCAGCCAAGGAGTCGAGACCCAGTACTTC	CASSQGVETQYF
few	TRBV5-1	TRBJ2-3	.	TGCGCCAGCAGCTTACGAACGTCGGGGAATACGCAGTATTTT	CASSLRTSGNTQYF
.	TRBV18	TRBJ1-1	TRBD1	TGTGCCAGCTCACGACGAACAGGGGACACTGAAGCTTTCTTT	CASSRRTGDTEAFF
.	TRBV7-2	TRBJ2-5	.	TGTGCCAGCAGCTTATTCAGGAACCAAGAGACCCAGTACTTC	CASSLFRNQETQYF
many	TRBV20-1	TRBJ2-1	TRBD2	TGCGGACTCCTAGCGGGCCTTTACAATGAGCAGTTCTTC	CGLLAGLYNEQFF
.	TRBV2	TRBJ1-5	.	TGTGCCAGCCAGTGGGGCAATCAGCCCCAGCATTTT	CASQWGNQPQHF
.	TRBV5-1	TRBJ2-2	.	TGCGCCAGCAGCTTGGGCGTCGACGGGGGCGGGGAGCTGTTTTTT	CASSLGVDGGGELFF
.	TRBV27	TRBJ2-1	TRBD2	TGTGCCAGCAGCGACAGAGGCGGTAGCGGGAGGGCCAACAATGAGCAGTTCTTC	CASSDRGGSGRANNEQFF
many	TRBV12-3/TRBV12-4	TRBJ1-2	.	TGTGCCAGCAGTTTATATGGGGGTGGCTACACCTTC	CASSLYGGGYTF
.	TRBV10-3	TRBJ1-3	.	TGTGCCATCAGTGACCCCCGTAACGCTGGAAACACCATATATTTT	CAISDPRNAGNTIYF
.	TRBV5-5	TRBJ1-4	.	TGTGCCAGCAGCTTGGACAGCCCCCGAGGGGCTGAAAAACTGTTTTTT	CASSLDSPRGAEKLFF
few	TRBV20-1	TRBJ1-1	.	TGCAGTGCTAGGCAGAGGGTCGAAGCTTTCTTT	CSARQRVEAFF
many	TRBV5-1	TRBJ2-6	.	TGCGCCAGCAGCCCGACACGCTCTGGGGCCAACGTCCTGACTTTC	CASSPTRSGANVLTF
few	TRBV6-6	TRBJ1-6	.	TGTGCCGTCGGCAGAGATTCACCCCTCCACTTT	CAVGRDSPLHF
few	TRBV24-1	TRBJ2-5	TRBD2	TGTGCCACCAGTGATTTCCCACTACTAGCGGGAGAAGAGACCCAGTACTTC	CATSDFPLLAGEETQYF
few	TRBV4-2	TRBJ1-4	.	TGTGCCAGCAGCCAAGATGCTGACAGCCTAAATGAAAAACTGTTTTTT	CASSQDADSLNEKLFF
.	TRBV6-1	TRBJ2-4	.	TGTGCCAGCAGTGAGGACCCAAATCCGGGTTCGGCCAAAAACATTCAGTACTTC	CASSEDPNPGSAKNIQYF